This TCR beta chain was sequenced during a study of cytomegalovirus exposure and HLA in healthy donors. Comments on this clone: Its target is unknown.

Broader study findings: CMV serostatus was the only immune exposure information that was available. Sequencing depth across donors, presence/absence analyses assumed, was roughly uniform. As was reported, the HLA-A and HLA-B alleles of most subjects were accurately predicted from TCR beta sequences.

A multiplex PCR was run with 60 Vbeta primers and 13 Jbeta primers. The data were produced by immunoSEQ multiplex PCR, yet TCRdb's version contains in-frame clones alone and is incomplete. The sample gives under 200,000 clones, about 68% of which show up once; more than 2.5% is in the top ten. The V segment lost 11 bases and the J segment 4 bases; nucleotides outside the gene matches: 11. CDR3 length: 14 amino acids. The germline V gene has CDR1 SNHLY and CDR2 FYNNEI. This sequence was found in a female donor in good health and CMV-seronegative. The source material was PBMCs. The V and J genes are TRBV2 and TRBJ2-7; 10 bases align to TRBD2. CDR3 amino acids: CAGEKREGVYEQYF. In nucleotides, the CDR3 is TGTGCCGGGGAAAAGCGGGAGGGCGTTTACGAGCAGTACTTC.